These T cell receptor beta chains were read from a single sample in a study of identical twins. TCRdb re-derived calls from the 5' RACE reads in MiXCR, one entry per CDR3 protein. Of roughly 770,000 distinct CDR3 sequences in the sample, around a sixth are singletons; the top ten hold around 13%. The same sample was also used in a study of T cells expressing NK-cell markers.

The specimen was PBMCs. These receptors originate from a woman under 30 in good health. CDR3s include the opening cysteine and the closing phenylalanine or tryptophan. The D gene is left open where the match is weak. Clone size is stated in some rows and not others, as once, few, many or a class when expanded.

size,D,V,J,CDR3,DNA
.,TRBD2,TRBV30,TRBJ2-1,CACKAGGTYNEQFF,TGTGCCTGCAAAGCGGGAGGGACCTACAATGAGCAGTTCTTC
.,TRBD1,TRBV20-1,TRBJ2-7,CSASRQGHTYEQYF,TGCAGTGCTTCCCGACAGGGCCACACCTACGAGCAGTACTTC
few,.,TRBV20-1,TRBJ1-1,CSASLLPKAFF,TGCAGTGCTAGTTTGCTCCCTAAAGCTTTCTTT
few,.,TRBV5-1,TRBJ2-1,CASSLDSPHNEQFF,TGCGCCAGCAGCTTGGACTCCCCCCACAATGAGCAGTTCTTC
few,TRBD1,TRBV2,TRBJ2-1,CAGDNGQGIGQFF,TGTGCCGGGGATAACGGACAGGGAATCGGGCAGTTCTTC
few,.,TRBV5-1,TRBJ2-6,CASSYLTQGAGANVLTF,TGCGCCAGCAGCTATCTGACTCAGGGAGCTGGGGCCAACGTCCTGACTTTC
.,.,TRBV11-2,TRBJ2-1,CASSSIGGPGEQFF,TGTGCCAGCAGCTCTATCGGGGGGCCGGGTGAGCAGTTCTTC
many,.,TRBV20-1,TRBJ2-1,CSAIQGLYNEQFF,TGCAGTGCTATTCAGGGGTTATACAATGAGCAGTTCTTC
.,.,TRBV20-1,TRBJ2-3,CSARVVASSTDTQYF,TGCAGTGCTAGAGTAGTAGCGTCTAGCACAGATACGCAGTATTTT
.,.,TRBV12-3/TRBV12-4,TRBJ2-2,CASSLVRAGTGELFF,TGTGCCAGCAGTTTAGTCAGGGCCGGCACCGGGGAGCTGTTTTTT
few,TRBD1,TRBV20-1,TRBJ1-2,CSARGRQGNYGYTF,TGCAGTGCTAGGGGAAGACAGGGTAACTATGGCTACACCTTC
few,TRBD2,TRBV5-1,TRBJ2-1,CASSSSGHSYNEQFF,TGCGCCAGCAGCTCTAGCGGCCACTCCTACAATGAGCAGTTCTTC
few,.,TRBV29-1,TRBJ1-2,CSAGGRAYGYTF,TGCAGCGCTGGGGGACGGGCCTATGGCTACACCTTC
.,.,TRBV7-9,TRBJ2-1,CASTYGSGNEQFF,TGTGCCAGCACTTACGGGAGTGGCAATGAGCAGTTCTTC
few,TRBD2,TRBV4-3,TRBJ2-5,CASSQDRLAEETQYF,TGCGCCAGCAGCCAAGATCGGCTAGCGGAAGAGACCCAGTACTTC